The entry below describes one T cell receptor (beta chain). V gave up 0 bases and J gave up 8 bases, with 11 bases separating them. The germline V gene has CDR1 SGHTA and CDR2 FQGTGA. The CDR3 contains 15 residues. The record originates from a study of blood T cell repertoires in COVID-19. Only in-frame clones appear in the TCRdb table, and some are missing; sequencing was by immunoSEQ multiplex PCR. Among under 500,000 clones listed, 87% were seen once. Sample: PBMCs or T cells enriched from blood (not recorded which). The receptor was isolated from a woman under 30 with acute COVID-19. V usage is TRBV7-3 and J usage is TRBJ1-6; D gene ambiguous. The DNA of the CDR3 is TGTGCCAGCAGCTTAACGTCGTCACGGGATTCACCCCTCCACTTT. Protein product: CASSLTSSRDSPLHF.